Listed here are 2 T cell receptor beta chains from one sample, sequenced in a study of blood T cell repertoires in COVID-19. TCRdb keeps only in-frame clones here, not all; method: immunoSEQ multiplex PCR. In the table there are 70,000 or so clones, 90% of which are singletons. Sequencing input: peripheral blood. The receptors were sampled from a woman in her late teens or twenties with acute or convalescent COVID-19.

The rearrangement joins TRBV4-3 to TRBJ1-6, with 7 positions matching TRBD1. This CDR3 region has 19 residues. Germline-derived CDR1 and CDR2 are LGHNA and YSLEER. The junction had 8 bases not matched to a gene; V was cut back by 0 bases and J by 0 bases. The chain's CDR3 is CASSQDLLRGHSYNSPLHF. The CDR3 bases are TGCGCCAGCAGCCAAGATCTTCTAAGGGGGCACTCCTATAATTCACCCCTCCACTTT.

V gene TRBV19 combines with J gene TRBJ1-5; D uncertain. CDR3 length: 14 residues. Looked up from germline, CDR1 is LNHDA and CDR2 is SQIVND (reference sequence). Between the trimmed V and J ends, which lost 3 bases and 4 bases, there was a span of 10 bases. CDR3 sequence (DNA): TGTGCCAGTAGTATCCGGGGTGTAAATCAGCCCCAGCATTTT. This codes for CASSIRGVNQPQHF.